Below, one T cell receptor beta chain is given with its context. This entry belongs to a study of blood T cell repertoires in COVID-19. CDR1 MGHDK and CDR2 SYGVNS come from the germline V gene. Trimming shortened V by 2 bases and J by 2 bases, and 13 bases separated the two germline ends. The CDR3 consists of 15 residues. Repertoires were generated with immunoSEQ multiplex PCR, while TCRdb's copy carries only in-frame clones and drops some. The sample has around 50,000 clones, less than 95% seen once. V and J are TRBV25-1 and TRBJ2-7, with D maybe TRBD1 (5 bases). The specimen was peripheral blood. The clonotype comes from a human donor in a cohort sampled during active COVID-19. CDR3 coding DNA: TGTGCCAGCAGTGAACTGGGCCAGGGTCCCTACGAGCAGTACTTC. Its translation: CASSELGQGPYEQYF.